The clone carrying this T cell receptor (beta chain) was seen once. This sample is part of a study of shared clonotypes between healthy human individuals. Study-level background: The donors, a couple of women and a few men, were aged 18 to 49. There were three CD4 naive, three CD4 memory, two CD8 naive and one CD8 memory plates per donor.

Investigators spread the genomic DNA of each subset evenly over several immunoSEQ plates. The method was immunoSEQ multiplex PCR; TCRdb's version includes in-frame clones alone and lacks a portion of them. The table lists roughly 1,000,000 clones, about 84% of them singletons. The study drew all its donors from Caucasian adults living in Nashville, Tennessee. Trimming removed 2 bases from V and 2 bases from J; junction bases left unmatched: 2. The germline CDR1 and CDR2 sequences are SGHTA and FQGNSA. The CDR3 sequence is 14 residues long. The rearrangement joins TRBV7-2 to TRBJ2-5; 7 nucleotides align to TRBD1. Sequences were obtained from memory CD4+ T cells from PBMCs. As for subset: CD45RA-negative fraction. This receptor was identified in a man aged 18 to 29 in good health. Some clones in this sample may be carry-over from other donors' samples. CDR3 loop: CASSLMGQQETQYF. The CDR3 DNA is TGTGCCAGCAGCTTAATGGGACAGCAAGAGACCCAGTACTTC.